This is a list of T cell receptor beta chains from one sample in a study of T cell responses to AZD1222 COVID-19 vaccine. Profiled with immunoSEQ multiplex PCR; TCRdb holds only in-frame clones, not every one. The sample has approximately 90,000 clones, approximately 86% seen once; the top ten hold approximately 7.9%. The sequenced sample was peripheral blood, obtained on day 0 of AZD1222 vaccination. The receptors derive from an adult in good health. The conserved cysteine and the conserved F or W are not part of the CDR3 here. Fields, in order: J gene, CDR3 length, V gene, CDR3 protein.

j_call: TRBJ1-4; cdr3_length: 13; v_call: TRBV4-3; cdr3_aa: ASSPLLGEGEKLF
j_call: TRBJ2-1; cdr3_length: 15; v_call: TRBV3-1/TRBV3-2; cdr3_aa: ASSQDPAGASYNEQF
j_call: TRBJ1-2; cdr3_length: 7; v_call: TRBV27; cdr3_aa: ASSCRYT
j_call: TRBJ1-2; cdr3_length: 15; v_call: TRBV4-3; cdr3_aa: ASSQGGTYGPNYGYT
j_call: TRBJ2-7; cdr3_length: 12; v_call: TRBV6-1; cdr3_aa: ASRRTGERVEQY
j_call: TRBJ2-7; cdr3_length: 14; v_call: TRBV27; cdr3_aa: ASSYLGTGAFYEQY
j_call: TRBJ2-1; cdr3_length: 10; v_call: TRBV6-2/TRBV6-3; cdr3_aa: ASSYEGWKQF
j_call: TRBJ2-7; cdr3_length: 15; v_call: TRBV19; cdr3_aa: ASSMRAGGQATYEQY
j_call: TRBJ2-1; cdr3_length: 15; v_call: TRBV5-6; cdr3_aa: ASSLVDFAPPYNEQF
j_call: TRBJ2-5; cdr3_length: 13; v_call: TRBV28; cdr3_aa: ASSLGGRQQETQY
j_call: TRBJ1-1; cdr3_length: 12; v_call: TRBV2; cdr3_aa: ASSSDRGNTEAF
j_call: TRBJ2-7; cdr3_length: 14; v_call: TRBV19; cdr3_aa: ASRRSGLAGAGEQY
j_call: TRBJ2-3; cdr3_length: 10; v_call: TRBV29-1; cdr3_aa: SVVRSTDTQY
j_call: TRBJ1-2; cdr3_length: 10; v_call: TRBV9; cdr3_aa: ASSINFYGYT
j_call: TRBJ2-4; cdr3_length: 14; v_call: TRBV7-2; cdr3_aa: ASSLVQDRAKNIQY
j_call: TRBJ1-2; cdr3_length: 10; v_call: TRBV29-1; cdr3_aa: SVGTTMYGYT
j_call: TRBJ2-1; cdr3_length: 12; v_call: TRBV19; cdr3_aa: ASRNSGRASEQF
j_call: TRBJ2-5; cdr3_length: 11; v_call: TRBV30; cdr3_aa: AWGTGIQETQY
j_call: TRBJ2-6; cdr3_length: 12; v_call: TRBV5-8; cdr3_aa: ASSFHAGANVLT
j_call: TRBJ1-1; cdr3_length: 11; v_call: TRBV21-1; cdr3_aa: ASSKVAGGQAF
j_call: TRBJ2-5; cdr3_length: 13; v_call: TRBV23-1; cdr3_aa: ASIPLGRSGETQY
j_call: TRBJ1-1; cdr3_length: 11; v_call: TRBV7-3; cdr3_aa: ASSRDMNTEAF
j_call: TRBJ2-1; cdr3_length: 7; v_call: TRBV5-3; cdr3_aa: ARLHEQF
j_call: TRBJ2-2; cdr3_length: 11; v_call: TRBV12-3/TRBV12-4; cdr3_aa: ASKRDYTGELF
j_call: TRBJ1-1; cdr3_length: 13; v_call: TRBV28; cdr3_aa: ASSFQTGRGTEAF
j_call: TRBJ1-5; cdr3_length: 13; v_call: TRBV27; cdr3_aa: ASSFPIGGNQPQH
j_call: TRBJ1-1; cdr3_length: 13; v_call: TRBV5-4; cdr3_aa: ASSHRRVLNTEAF
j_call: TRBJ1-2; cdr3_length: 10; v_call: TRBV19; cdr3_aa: ASSIVAEGYT
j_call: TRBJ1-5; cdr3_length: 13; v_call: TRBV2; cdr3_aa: ASSETGFGNQPQH
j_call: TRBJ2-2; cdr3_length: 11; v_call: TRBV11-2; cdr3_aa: ASSLVRTGELF
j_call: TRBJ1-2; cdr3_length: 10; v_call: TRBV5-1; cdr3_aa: ASSQQGSGYT
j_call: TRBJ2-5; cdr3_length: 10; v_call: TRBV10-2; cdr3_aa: ASSERGETQY
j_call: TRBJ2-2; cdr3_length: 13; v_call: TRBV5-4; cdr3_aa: ASSLDRGRTGELF
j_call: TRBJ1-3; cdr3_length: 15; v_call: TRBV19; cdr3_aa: ASTPPGRFSSGNTIY
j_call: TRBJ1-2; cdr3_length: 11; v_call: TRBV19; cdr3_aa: ASSMTGHYGYT
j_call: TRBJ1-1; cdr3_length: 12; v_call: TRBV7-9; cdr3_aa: ASSFGQGNTEAF
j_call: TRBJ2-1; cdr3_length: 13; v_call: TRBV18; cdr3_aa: ASSPGDRGYNEQF
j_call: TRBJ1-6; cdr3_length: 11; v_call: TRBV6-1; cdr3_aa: ASSDRQISPLH
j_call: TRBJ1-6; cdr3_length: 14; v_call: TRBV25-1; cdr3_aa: ASSAPGVSYNSPLH
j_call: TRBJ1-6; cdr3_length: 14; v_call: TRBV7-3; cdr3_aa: ASSLHPDSYNSPLH
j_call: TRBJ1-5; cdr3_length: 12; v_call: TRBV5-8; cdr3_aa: ASSHRDQIQPQH
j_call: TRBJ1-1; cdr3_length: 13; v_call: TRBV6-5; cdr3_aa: ASRAKPGERTEAF
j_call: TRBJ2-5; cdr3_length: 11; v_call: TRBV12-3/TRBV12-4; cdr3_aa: ASSSRQWETQY
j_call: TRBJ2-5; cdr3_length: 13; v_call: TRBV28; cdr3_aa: ASSFGRWGRETQY
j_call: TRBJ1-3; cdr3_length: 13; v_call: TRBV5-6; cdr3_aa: ASRLTGRSGNTIY
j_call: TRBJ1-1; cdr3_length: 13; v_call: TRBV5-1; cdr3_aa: ASSVSGGLNTEAF
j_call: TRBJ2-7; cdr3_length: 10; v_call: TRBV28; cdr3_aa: ASSLSGDEQY
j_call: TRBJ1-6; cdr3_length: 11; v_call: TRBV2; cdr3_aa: ASSEAGFSPLH
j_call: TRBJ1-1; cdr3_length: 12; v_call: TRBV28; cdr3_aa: ASTPGQMNTEAF
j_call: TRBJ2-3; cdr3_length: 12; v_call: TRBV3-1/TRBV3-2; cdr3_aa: ASSPAPGGDTQY
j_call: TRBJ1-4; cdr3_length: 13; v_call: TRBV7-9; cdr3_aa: ASSQGEATNEKLF
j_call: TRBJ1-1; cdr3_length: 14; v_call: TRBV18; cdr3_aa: ASSPDQQRSNGEAF
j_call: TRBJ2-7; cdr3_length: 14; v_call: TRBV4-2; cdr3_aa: ASSQEGGDRSYEQY
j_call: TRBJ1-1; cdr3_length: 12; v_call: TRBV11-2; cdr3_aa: ASSLHGGWSEAF
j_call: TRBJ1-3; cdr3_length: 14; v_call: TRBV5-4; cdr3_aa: ASSLGGGARGNTIY
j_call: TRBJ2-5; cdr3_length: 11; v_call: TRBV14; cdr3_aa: ASSQNSRGTQY
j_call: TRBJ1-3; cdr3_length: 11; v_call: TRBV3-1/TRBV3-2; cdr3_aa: ASSPPTEDTIY
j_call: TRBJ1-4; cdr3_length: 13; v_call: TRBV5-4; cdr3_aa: ASSPGQQTYEKLF
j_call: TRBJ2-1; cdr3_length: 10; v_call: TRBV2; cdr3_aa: ASSEQPSEQF
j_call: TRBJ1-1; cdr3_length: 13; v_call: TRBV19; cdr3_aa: ASSLMSGYSTEAF